Reported below is one T cell receptor (beta chain). The record originates from a study of blood T cell repertoires in COVID-19. Across the whole study: Acute and convalescent COVID-19 specimens originated in the United States, Italy and Spain. PBMCs, B-cell-depleted T cells, or T cells were the source of the cDNA or gDNA that made up the material.

CDR3 length: 13 amino acids. Germline assignment: CDR1 SGHTA and CDR2 FQGNSA. Trimming stripped 6 bases from V and 4 bases from J, with 10 bases between. As processed by the authors: Nucleated cell number was recorded as an estimate derived from reference gene primer amplification. Repertoires were generated with immunoSEQ multiplex PCR, while TCRdb's copy carries only in-frame clones and drops some. V, J and clone size are taken as reported in that table, and D and trimming were inferred from the DNA itself. Here the sample spans 95,000 to 100,000 clones, around 80% being singletons. This sequence originates from a human donor in a cohort sampled during active COVID-19. This sequence joins TRBV7-2 and TRBJ2-1, with D unclear. Sequencing input: peripheral blood. The DNA of the CDR3 is TGTGCCAGCAGGTTAAATCAGTACAATGAGCAGTTCTTC. Residues: CASRLNQYNEQFF.